This passage covers 14 T cell receptor beta chains from one sample sequenced in a study of cytomegalovirus exposure and HLA in healthy donors. Researchers ran the PCR with 60 Vbeta and 13 Jbeta primers. Repertoires were generated with immunoSEQ multiplex PCR, while TCRdb's copy carries only in-frame clones and drops some. Across fewer than 85,000 clones, the top ten clones capture 3.8% of the sample. Sequencing used PBMCs. The receptors here all came from a female donor in good health and CMV-seropositive.

The gene calls are TRBV18 and TRBJ2-5; 11 nucleotides agree with TRBD1. The V and J ends lost 4 bases and 5 bases, in that order; junction bases with no gene match: 6. CDR1 is KGHSH and CDR2 is LQKENI in the germline V gene. There are 15 residues in the CDR3. CDR3 in DNA: TGTGCCAGCTCACGAAACCGGGACAGGGGGGAGACCCAGTACTTC. Translated: CASSRNRDRGETQYF.

The chain uses TRBV4-1 and TRBJ2-1; 10 positions match TRBD2. V was clipped by 2 bases and J by 8 bases; unmatched bases: 9. CDR3 length equals 16 residues. The V gene's germline CDR1 is MGHRA and CDR2 YSYEKL. CDR3 loop: CASSQWPSGSKDEQFF. CDR3 in DNA: TGCGCCAGCAGCCAATGGCCTAGCGGGAGTAAAGATGAGCAGTTCTTC.

On this clone: The sample has other DNA sequences that encode this CDR3 too. V gene TRBV4-3 combines with J gene TRBJ2-1; 9 bases fit TRBD1. The CDR3 covers 14 residues. The V and J ends lost 2 bases and 8 bases, in that order; junction bases with no gene match: 4. CDR1 LGHNA and CDR2 YSLEER come from the germline V gene. CDR3 DNA sequence: TGCGCCAGCAGCCAACCAGGGACAGGGTATGAGCAGTTCTTC. It yields the protein CASSQPGTGYEQFF.

The chain carries TRBV6-1 and TRBJ2-3; D is unclear. The CDR3 runs to 15 residues. CDR1 and CDR2 (germline): MNHNS, SASEGT. Between the trimmed V and J ends, which lost 0 bases and 9 bases, there was a span of 16 bases. The CDR3 loop is CASSEAVGYGSTQYF. The CDR3, as DNA: TGTGCCAGCAGTGAAGCGGTGGGTTACGGGTCGACGCAGTATTTT.

The V call is TRBV21-1, the J call TRBJ1-1; the table's D gene call, TRBD1, was not cross checked with the DNA. TRBV21-1 is marked as a pseudogene. The CDR3 covers 14 residues. CDR3 loop: CASSSERGTTEAFF. In DNA, the CDR3 is TGTGCCAGCAGCTCTGAGAGGGGGACAACTGAAGCTTTCTTT.

The chain combines TRBV5-6 with TRBJ2-3; 9 bases map to TRBD2. After removal of 0 bases from V and 4 bases from J, the junction contained 15 bases not matched to a gene. The CDR3 sequence is 19 residues long. From germline, CDR1 is SGHDT and CDR2 YYEEEE. The CDR3, as DNA: TGTGCCAGCAGCTTGGTACCGGCGGGGGGGCATCATTTTTCAGATACGCAGTATTTT. This codes for CASSLVPAGGHHFSDTQYF.

The rearrangement links TRBV18 to TRBJ2-7; D gene uncertain. Germline-derived CDR1 and CDR2 are KGHSH and LQKENI. The CDR3 extends over 14 amino acids. V lost 6 bases to trimming and J lost 7 bases, with 19 bases between them. The CDR3: CASSVPRGVGEQYF. The DNA of the CDR3 is TGTGCCAGCTCTGTGCCCCGCGGCGTTGGAGAGCAGTACTTC.

V usage is TRBV5-5 and J usage is TRBJ1-6; the D gene is possibly TRBD1 (5 bases). V lost 1 base and J lost 5, with 7 bases in between. Germline values: CDR1 SGHKS, CDR2 YYEKEE (reference sequence). This CDR3 is built from 14 residues. The CDR3 reads CASSLPGDNSPLHF. CDR3 in DNA: TGTGCCAGCAGCTTGCCGGGGGATAATTCACCCCTCCACTTT.

The rearrangement links TRBV11-2 to TRBJ2-3, with 7 bases matching TRBD1. Trimming took 4 bases from V and 2 from J; bases not matched to a gene: 6. In germline, CDR1 is SGHAT, CDR2 FQNNGV. There are 15 residues in the CDR3. CDR3 nucleotide sequence: TGTGCCAGCAGCTCTGGGACAGAACTCACAGATACGCAGTATTTT. This gives the protein CASSSGTELTDTQYF.

The chain recombines TRBV5-1 with TRBJ2-3; 14 bases match TRBD2. V shed 0 bases and J 4 bases; nucleotides not matched to a gene: 1. The CDR3 runs 16 residues. Germline V gives CDR1 SGHRS, CDR2 YFSETQ. CDR3 sequence reads: CASSLGLAGGPDTQYF. CDR3 nucleotide sequence: TGCGCCAGCAGCTTGGGACTAGCGGGAGGGCCAGATACGCAGTATTTT.

This rearrangement joins TRBV5-4 to TRBJ1-2, with no clear D. Germline lookup yields CDR1 SGHNT and CDR2 YYREEE (reference sequence). The V end was cut by 0 bases, the J end by 8 bases, with 11 bases between. CDR3 length equals 13 residues. CDR3 sequence (DNA): TGTGCCAGCAGCTTGGGGCGGGGTGGCGGCTACACCTTC. It specifies CASSLGRGGGYTF.

The J gene is TRBJ2-7, the V gene TRBV19, with TRBD1 matching 9 bases. V lost 10 bases and J lost 6; bases outside the gene matches: 10. The CDR3 loop spans 13 amino acids. CDR1 and CDR2 from the germline V gene are LNHDA and SQIVND (reference sequence). The CDR3 DNA follows: TGTGCCACCAAAGGGACAGGGCTCTCCGAGCAGTACTTC. Translating gives CATKGTGLSEQYF.

This chain uses TRBV10-2 with TRBJ1-4; 7 nucleotides agree with TRBD1. The CDR3 is 13 amino acids. The germline gives CDR1 WSHSY, CDR2 SAAADI. Germline trimming cut 6 bases from V and 4 bases from J; bases unmatched to any gene: 2. The CDR3 is CASRAGGNEKLFF. In nucleotides, the CDR3 is TGCGCCAGCAGGGCAGGGGGTAATGAAAAACTGTTTTTT.

V and J are TRBV12-1 and TRBJ2-7; TRBD1 was called by the table and not checked on the DNA. TRBV12-1 is tagged as a pseudogene. CDR3 length: 14 residues. The CDR3 sequence: CASSPGTGGYEQYF. The CDR3 nucleotides read TGTGCCAGCAGCCCCGGGACAGGGGGTTACGAGCAGTACTTC.